Presented here are 31 T cell receptor beta chains from one specimen sequenced in a study of blood T cell repertoires in COVID-19. This table comes from immunoSEQ multiplex PCR, and its TCRdb copy is limited to in-frame clones, with some not included. The profile shows 150,000 to 200,000 clones, about four fifths of them singletons. The sequenced sample consisted of peripheral blood. Receptor source: a man in his fifties or sixties with acute or convalescent COVID-19.

The chain employs TRBV30 and TRBJ2-2; 7 bases agree with TRBD2. The CDR3 contains 14 residues. The V gene's germline CDR1 is GTSNPN and CDR2 SVGIG (reference sequence). Germline trimming cut 3 bases from V and 6 bases from J; bases unmatched to any gene: 7. In DNA form, the CDR3 reads TGTGCCTGGAGAGTTCGGGGGGTGGCCGGGGAGCTGTTTTTT. Protein: CAWRVRGVAGELFF.

This clone was found a few times. V gene TRBV6-2 or TRBV6-3 combines with J gene TRBJ2-7; no clear D. V was shortened by 2 bases and J by 3 bases, with 8 bases between the two germline ends. Germline lookup yields CDR1 MNHEY and CDR2 SVGEGT. This CDR3 has 13 amino acids. DNA for the CDR3: TGTGCCAGCAGTTACAGTCTTAGCTACGAGCAGTACTTC. This gives the protein CASSYSLSYEQYF.

This clone was seen only a few times. The chain employs TRBV10-2 and TRBJ1-5; tentative D call: TRBD1 (6 bases). The germline CDR1 and CDR2 sequences are WSHSY and SAAADI. The CDR3 has 15 amino acids. V was trimmed by 4 bases and J by 6 bases, leaving 16 bases between them. The CDR3 here is CASSVTYRAGQPQHF. CDR3 sequence (DNA): TGCGCCAGCAGTGTTACCTACAGGGCGGGTCAGCCCCAGCATTTT.

This chain links TRBV19 with TRBJ2-1; 10 bases agree with TRBD2. Trimming removed 7 bases from V and 8 bases from J; junction bases left unmatched: 11. This CDR3 has 15 amino acids. CDR1 LNHDA and CDR2 SQIVND come from the germline V gene (reference sequence). The DNA of the CDR3 is TGTGCCAGTAAAAGTTCTAGCGGGGGACTGGATGAGCAGTTCTTC. It is translated as CASKSSSGGLDEQFF. Combining the CDR3 with reference TRBV19 and TRBJ2-1 gives the whole variable domain DGGITQSPKYLFRKEGQNVTLSCEQNLNHDAMYWYRQDPGQGLRLIYYSQIVNDFQKGDIAEGYSVSREKKESFPLTVTSAQKNPTAFYLCASKSSSGGLDEQFFGPGTRLTVL.

The V and J genes are TRBV19 and TRBJ1-2, with 8 bases identical to TRBD1. This CDR3 has 17 amino acids. The V segment lost 7 bases and the J segment 0 bases; nucleotides outside the gene matches: 13. Germline CDR1 is LNHDA and CDR2 is SQIVND (reference sequence). The CDR3 DNA reads as TGTGCCAGTACCCCAACCGGGACAGGAGTCCCTAACTATGGCTACACCTTC. Translated: CASTPTGTGVPNYGYTF.

The V and J genes are TRBV6-5 and TRBJ2-7; 10 positions match TRBD2. Germline loops: CDR1 MNHEY, CDR2 SVGAGI. The CDR3 has 15 amino acids. Trimming at V came to 4 bases and at J to 2 bases, leaving 5 bases not matched to a gene. The CDR3 loop reads CASSSGGLAAYEQYF. The DNA for the CDR3 is TGTGCCAGCAGTTCCGGTGGACTAGCGGCCTACGAGCAGTACTTC.

The V and J genes are TRBV5-6 and TRBJ1-5, with 7 bases aligning to TRBD1. This CDR3 has 15 residues. Germline CDR1 is SGHDT and CDR2 is YYEEEE. V dropped 3 bases and J dropped 5; count of bases not matched to a gene: 8. The CDR3 DNA reads as TGTGCCAGCAGCTCCGGACAGGACACTTATCAGCCCCAGCATTTT. This encodes CASSSGQDTYQPQHF. Full variable domain (rest looked up from reference TRBV5-6 and TRBJ1-5): DAGVTQSPTHLIKTRGQQVTLRCSPKSGHDTVSWYQQALGQGPQFIFQYYEEEERQRGNFPDRFSGHQFPNYSSELNVNALLLGDSALYLCASSSGQDTYQPQHFGDGTRLSIL.

The chain carries TRBV15 and TRBJ1-5, with D possibly TRBD1 on 5 matching bases. The CDR3 is made up of 13 amino acids. Germline values: CDR1 LNHNV, CDR2 YYDKDF (reference sequence). V was cut by 4 bases and J by 4 bases, with 8 bases left in between. The CDR3 reads CATSTPGNQPQHF. In DNA, the CDR3 is TGTGCCACCAGCACGCCAGGGAATCAGCCCCAGCATTTT.

The V call is TRBV7-9, the J call TRBJ1-6; D is possibly TRBD1 (6 bases). Looked up from germline, CDR1 is SEHNR and CDR2 is FQNEAQ (reference sequence). The length of the CDR3 is 16 residues. Trimming pared 4 bases from V and 14 bases from J, leaving 24 bases between. In DNA form, the CDR3 reads TGTGCCAGCAGCTCCACCTCCCGCAGGGGCGTAGTCACCCTCCACTTT. Protein: CASSSTSRRGVVTLHF.

The chain is built from TRBV25-1 and TRBJ1-5, with D maybe TRBD1 (5 bases). This CDR3 has 12 residues. Germline V gene lookup returns CDR1 MGHDK and CDR2 SYGVNS. V gave up 6 bases and J gave up 4 bases, with 7 bases separating them. The CDR3 nucleotides read TGTGCCAGCAGGGAGGGGAATCAGCCCCAGCATTTT. Residues: CASREGNQPQHF.

The rearrangement links TRBV5-5 to TRBJ2-1, with D tentatively TRBD1 (5 bases). Germline V CDR1 and CDR2: SGHKS, YYEKEE (reference sequence). The CDR3 runs 15 residues. V lost 2 bases and J 0 bases, leaving 9 bases between the germline ends. CDR3 loop: CASSFDSDSYNEQFF. The CDR3 coding sequence is TGTGCCAGCAGCTTTGACAGCGACTCCTACAATGAGCAGTTCTTC.

This clone was recorded once. The V gene is TRBV5-5, the J gene TRBJ2-2, with 7 bases that match TRBD1. The CDR3 totals 15 residues. With 0 bases clipped from V and 3 bases from J, the junction kept 2 bases outside the gene matches. The germline gives CDR1 SGHKS, CDR2 YYEKEE (reference sequence). This chain's CDR3 is CASSLGQGYTGELFF. The CDR3 DNA follows: TGTGCCAGCAGCTTGGGACAGGGTTACACCGGGGAGCTGTTTTTT.

This clone was recorded only once. The rearrangement uses TRBV7-9 and TRBJ2-1; D is unresolved. The V end was cut by 0 bases, the J end by 2 bases, with 8 bases between. In germline, CDR1 is SEHNR, CDR2 FQNEAQ (reference sequence). The CDR3 spans 15 residues. CDR3 sequence: CASSLAVPAYNEQFF. DNA for the CDR3: TGTGCCAGCAGCTTAGCGGTCCCAGCCTACAATGAGCAGTTCTTC.

CDR3 amino acids: CAWSTGNTGELFF. The CDR3, as DNA: TGTGCCTGGTCCACAGGGAACACCGGGGAGCTGTTTTTT. The chain recombines TRBV30 with TRBJ2-2; TRBD1 is a possible D gene (5 bases). Trimming cost V 5 bases and J 1 base, with 8 bases left between them. From germline, CDR1 is GTSNPN and CDR2 SVGIG (reference sequence). This CDR3 spans 13 amino acids.

This chain links TRBV20-1 with TRBJ1-1; D may be TRBD1 (5 bases). The germline V gene encodes CDR1 DFQATT and CDR2 SNEGSKA (reference sequence). With 3 bases removed from V and 1 base from J, the gap between germline ends came to 12 bases. The CDR3 loop spans 14 amino acids. The CDR3 nucleotides read TGCAGTGCTAGTGACGACGGGGGGAACACTGAAGCTTTCTTT. Its translation is CSASDDGGNTEAFF.

This chain joins TRBV14 and TRBJ1-1, with TRBD1 as a possible D gene (5 bases). This CDR3 spans 15 amino acids. V was pared by 0 bases and J by 8 bases, with 16 bases between. The germline gives CDR1 SGHDN, CDR2 FVKESK. The CDR3 sequence: CASSQEKGMVIEAFF. Here the CDR3 DNA reads TGTGCCAGCAGCCAAGAGAAGGGGATGGTGATAGAAGCTTTCTTT.

The CDR3 region is CASSAGDSYGYTF. DNA of the CDR3: TGTGCCAGCAGTGCGGGTGACAGTTACGGCTACACCTTC. V is TRBV6-4 and J is TRBJ1-2; D is perhaps TRBD1 (5 bases). CDR1 is MRHNA, CDR2 SNTAGT, per germline. Trimming removed 4 bases from V and 8 bases from J, with 14 bases in between. The CDR3 is 13 amino acids.

This clone was counted a few times. The genes are TRBV7-6 and TRBJ1-2; 9 nucleotides line up with TRBD1. The CDR3 has 15 amino acids. V was pared by 1 base and J by 7 bases, with 7 bases of the junction left unmatched. CDR1 is SGHVS and CDR2 is FNYEAQ in the germline V gene. CDR3 coding DNA: TGTGCCAGCAGCTTAGAGGGACAGGGAATGGGTGGCTACACCTTC. Its protein is CASSLEGQGMGGYTF. The variable domain in full, completed from reference TRBV7-6 and TRBJ1-2, reads GAGVSQSPRYKVTKRGQDVALRCDPISGHVSLYWYRQALGQGPEFLTYFNYEAQQDKSGLPNDRFSAERPEGSISTLTIQRTEQRDSAMYRCASSLEGQGMGGYTFGSGTRLTVV.

This chain joins TRBV5-6 and TRBJ2-7; TRBD2 matches at 8 bases. CDR3 size: 19 residues. The germline V gene has CDR1 SGHDT and CDR2 YYEEEE. V trimming: 0 bases; J trimming: 3 bases; junction bases outside the gene matches: 17. The CDR3 nucleotides read TGTGCCAGCAGCTTGGTGGCCGGGGGGGCCGGAAGTAACCTCTACGAGCAGTACTTC. Amino acid sequence: CASSLVAGGAGSNLYEQYF.

The chain recombines TRBV6-2 or TRBV6-3 with TRBJ2-7; tentatively, D is TRBD1 (6 bases). This CDR3 is 15 amino acids long. V lost 5 bases and J lost 9, with 23 bases in between. Germline CDR1 is MNHEY and CDR2 is SVGEGT. The CDR3 is CASSQPFFGQRRQYF. The CDR3 bases are TGTGCCAGCAGTCAGCCCTTCTTCGGACAGCGGAGGCAGTACTTC.

This chain uses TRBV19 with TRBJ1-1; D gene ambiguous. Trimming pared 4 bases from V and 0 bases from J, leaving 9 bases between. The CDR3 is made up of 14 amino acids. Germline loops: CDR1 LNHDA, CDR2 SQIVND (reference sequence). CDR3 sequence: CASSTTLLNTEAFF. The CDR3 DNA reads TGTGCCAGTAGTACGACACTCCTGAACACTGAAGCTTTCTTT.

This clone has a handful of counts. V usage is TRBV5-1 and J usage is TRBJ2-7; 8 bases are shared with TRBD1. Germline assignment: CDR1 SGHRS and CDR2 YFSETQ. V lost 5 bases to trimming and J lost 2 bases; unmatched junction nucleotides: 12. The CDR3 covers 16 residues. The CDR3 DNA sequence: TGCGCCAGCAGTAAAACAGGGGGTGCATCCCCCTACGAGCAGTACTTC. It yields the protein CASSKTGGASPYEQYF.

The chain is built from TRBV4-1 and TRBJ2-7; 7 bases align to TRBD1. Per germline, CDR1 MGHRA and CDR2 YSYEKL. The CDR3 is 15 residues long. V was pared by 4 bases and J by 4 bases, with 10 bases of the junction left unmatched. The CDR3 protein is CASSPIPTGPYEQYF. The CDR3 DNA reads TGCGCCAGCAGCCCCATCCCGACAGGGCCTTACGAGCAGTACTTC.

V is TRBV5-4 and J is TRBJ1-1, with TRBD1 matching 9 bases. Germline V gene sequence: CDR1 SGHNT, CDR2 YYREEE (reference sequence). Unmatched junction bases numbered 5, after V lost 4 bases and J lost 4 bases. The CDR3 sequence is 14 residues long. The CDR3 DNA sequence: TGTGCCAGCAGCGCGGGACAGGGTGTCACTGAAGCTTTCTTT. This sequence encodes CASSAGQGVTEAFF.

The chain uses TRBV7-6 and TRBJ1-1, with D hard to call. The CDR3 is 13 residues long. Germline CDR1 is SGHVS and CDR2 is FNYEAQ. With 1 base removed from V and 5 bases from J, the gap between germline ends came to 8 bases. CDR3 nucleotides: TGTGCCAGCAGCTTAGGCGCTGCAACTGAAGCTTTCTTT. Translation: CASSLGAATEAFF. The full variable domain, completed using reference TRBV7-6 and TRBJ1-1, is GAGVSQSPRYKVTKRGQDVALRCDPISGHVSLYWYRQALGQGPEFLTYFNYEAQQDKSGLPNDRFSAERPEGSISTLTIQRTEQRDSAMYRCASSLGAATEAFFGQGTRLTVV.

The chain employs TRBV7-2 and TRBJ1-1; no reliable D call. V was pared by 1 base and J by 1 base, with 4 bases between. Germline assignment: CDR1 SGHTA and CDR2 FQGNSA. The CDR3 totals 13 residues. This chain's CDR3 is CASSLEQNTEAFF. In nucleotides, the CDR3 is TGTGCCAGCAGCTTAGAACAGAACACTGAAGCTTTCTTT.

The rearrangement links TRBV5-4 to TRBJ2-7; D gene uncertain. Trimming stripped 3 bases from V and 2 bases from J, with 6 bases between. This CDR3 region has 12 residues. CDR1 and CDR2 from the germline V gene are SGHNT and YYREEE (reference sequence). CDR3 in amino acids: CASSSTPYEQYF. Here the CDR3 DNA reads TGTGCCAGCAGCTCTACCCCCTACGAGCAGTACTTC.

The V and J genes are TRBV11-3 and TRBJ2-7; 11 bases fit TRBD1. Trimming at V came to 3 bases and at J to 0 bases, leaving 1 base not matched to a gene. Germline CDR1 is SGHNT and CDR2 is YENEEA. This CDR3 region has 15 residues. The CDR3 DNA is TGTGCCAGCAGCTTGGGACAGGGGGTCTCCTACGAGCAGTACTTC. This sequence encodes CASSLGQGVSYEQYF.

The genes are TRBV10-3 and TRBJ2-1; D possibly corresponds to TRBD1 (5 bases). This CDR3 has 14 amino acids. V shed 9 bases and J shed 3 bases, with 15 bases lying between them. CDR1 is ENHRY and CDR2 is SYGVKD in the germline V gene. The CDR3 DNA reads TGTGCCATATGGGGCCCCCCTGACTACAATGAGCAGTTCTTC. Translation: CAIWGPPDYNEQFF.

This chain links TRBV29-1 with TRBJ2-7; a possible D gene is TRBD1 (5 bases). The V end lost 1 base, the J end lost 6 bases, and 7 bases lay between the germline ends. Germline V gives CDR1 SQVTM, CDR2 ANQGSEA. The CDR3 has 11 residues. CDR3 sequence reads: CSVEAGPEQYF. In nucleotides, the CDR3 is TGCAGCGTTGAAGCAGGGCCCGAGCAGTACTTC.

This chain joins TRBV7-3 and TRBJ2-5, with D uncertain. This CDR3 region has 13 residues. Germline V gene sequence: CDR1 SGHTA, CDR2 FQGTGA. Trimming stripped 2 bases from V and 3 bases from J, with 7 bases between. The CDR3: CASSLGLEETQYF. In nucleotides, the CDR3 is TGTGCCAGCAGCTTAGGCCTGGAAGAGACCCAGTACTTC.